Listed here is a single T cell receptor (beta chain). The record originates from a study of blood T cell repertoires in COVID-19. Study summary: Sources were T cells, B-cell-depleted T cells, or PBMCs; the material itself was cDNA or gDNA.

The germline CDR1 and CDR2 sequences are SNHLY and FYNNEI. V was clipped by 4 bases and J by 4 bases; unmatched bases: 7. The CDR3 is 16 residues long. Original handling: Quantification of nucleated cells was approximated via reference gene primer amplification. Repertoires were generated with immunoSEQ multiplex PCR, while TCRdb's copy carries only in-frame clones and drops some. V, J and clone size were drawn from that table, and D and trimming were deduced from the DNA. This table has 75,000 to 100,000 clones, roughly 85% appearing once. V usage is TRBV2 and J usage is TRBJ2-1; 10 bases are a match to TRBD2. The origin of this receptor is a man between 65 and 85 years old with acute or convalescent COVID-19. The sequencing sample was made of peripheral blood. DNA for the CDR3: TGTGCCAGCAGTGGAGGGCCTAGCGGGGGATACAATGAGCAGTTCTTC. This encodes CASSGGPSGGYNEQFF.